The next 24 T cell receptor beta chains were all read from a single sample in a study of CD8 T cells in Susac syndrome (dated by TCRdb to about 2019). Library prep was done by the immunoSEQ multiplex PCR assay. RNA was extracted using the RNeasy kit, and roughly 0.45 to 1 microgram was reverse transcribed with random hexamers. TCRdb applied fastp at Q25 and MiXCR to the public reads, then kept only in-frame beta chains. Here each entry gathers all rows of one CDR3 protein and keeps the most common genes and DNA. Recorded for this sample are some 300,000 distinct CDR3 sequences; around 84% of them occurred a single time. Approximately 0.12% of the sample rests with the top ten. Source material: CD8+ T cells from PBMCs. Receptors originate from a human donor with multiple sclerosis.

The chain carries TRBV29-1 and TRBJ2-3; the D call may be TRBD1 or TRBD2 (6 bases each). The length of the CDR3 is 17 residues. Looked up from germline, CDR1 is SQVTM and CDR2 is ANQGSEA. V shed 5 bases and J shed 0 bases, with 21 bases lying between them. The CDR3 loop is CSVPPVVGGGSTDTQYF. The CDR3 DNA follows: TGCAGCGTTCCCCCCGTGGTGGGGGGCGGGAGCACAGATACGCAGTATTTT.

The gene calls are TRBV29-1 and TRBJ2-7; D may correspond to TRBD1 or TRBD2 (6 bases each). Trimming cost V 2 bases and J 7 bases, with 12 bases left between them. CDR1 is SQVTM and CDR2 is ANQGSEA in the germline V gene. The CDR3 sequence is 12 residues long. CDR3 sequence: CSVERRRGEQYF. The CDR3 coding sequence is TGCAGCGTTGAACGAAGGAGGGGGGAGCAGTACTTC.

The chain has TRBV7-3 and TRBJ1-1; 8 bases fit TRBD1. After removal of 5 bases from V and 6 bases from J, the junction contained 8 bases not matched to a gene. The CDR3 has 14 residues. Germline-derived CDR1 and CDR2 are SGHTA and FQGTGA. The CDR3 region has the DNA TGTGCCAGCAGCGGAGCAGGGGGCCCCGCTGAAGCTTTCTTT. Translating gives CASSGAGGPAEAFF.

In its sample, this clonotype was seen many times. The rearrangement uses TRBV27 and TRBJ2-7, with TRBD2 matching over 7 bases. This CDR3 region has 13 residues. Germline V CDR1 and CDR2: MNHEY, SMNVEV (reference sequence). J gave up 3 bases and V 6 bases, and 5 bases lay outside the gene matches. CDR3 residues: CASSFGGSYEQYF. The CDR3 DNA reads as TGTGCCAGCAGCTTTGGCGGGAGCTACGAGCAGTACTTC.

A few counts support this clonotype. V and J are TRBV4-2 and TRBJ2-7; perhaps TRBD2 as D (5 bases). Germline CDR1 reads LGHNA; CDR2 reads YNFKEQ. This CDR3 comprises 14 residues. Trimming took 4 bases from V and 5 from J, leaving 15 bases between them. This CDR3 reads CASSPNRREHEQYF. The CDR3 DNA is TGTGCCAGCAGCCCTAATCGACGGGAACACGAGCAGTACTTC.

The genes are TRBV4-2 and TRBJ1-6; no firm D call. CDR3 size: 18 residues. Germline V CDR1 and CDR2: LGHNA, YNFKEQ. The V end lost 0 bases, the J end lost 0 bases, and 12 bases lay between the germline ends. CDR3 nucleotides: TGTGCCAGCAGCCAAGATTGGAGCAGGAGCTCCTATAATTCACCCCTCCACTTT. Its translation: CASSQDWSRSSYNSPLHF.

In this sample, this clonotype turned up once. The chain couples TRBV28 to TRBJ2-1, with 8 bases fitting TRBD2. The CDR3 is 16 amino acids. Trimming at V came to 6 bases and at J to 5 bases, leaving 12 bases not matched to a gene. Germline-derived CDR1 and CDR2 are MDHEN and SYDVKM. CDR3 residues: CASSPLVIAGNNEQFF. CDR3 bases: TGTGCCAGCAGCCCTCTAGTAATAGCGGGGAACAATGAGCAGTTCTTC.

The rearrangement uses TRBV2 and TRBJ2-5; 10 bases align to TRBD1. Germline loops: CDR1 SNHLY, CDR2 FYNNEI. This CDR3 has 14 amino acids. With V trimmed by 7 bases and J by 5 bases, 7 bases remained unmatched. For the CDR3, the DNA is TGTGCCAGCACCGATCCGGGACAGGGGGAGACCCAGTACTTC. Encoded protein: CASTDPGQGETQYF.

The chain couples TRBV27 to TRBJ2-1; D gene uncertain. Germline V gene lookup returns CDR1 MNHEY and CDR2 SMNVEV (reference sequence). The V and J ends lost 1 base and 10 bases respectively, with 11 bases between them. The CDR3 spans 13 residues. CDR3 in DNA: TGTGCCAGCAGTTTATATCCGGTCCTCGAGCAGTTCTTC. This translates into CASSLYPVLEQFF.

In this sample, this clonotype turned up a few times. The chain uses TRBV3-1 and TRBJ2-7; D remains ambiguous. V was pared by 0 bases and J by 0 bases, with 3 bases between. Germline-derived CDR1 and CDR2 are LGHDT and YNNKEL (reference sequence). This CDR3 spans 13 amino acids. The CDR3, as DNA: TGTGCCAGCAGCCAAGAACCCTCCTACGAGCAGTACTTC. This translates into CASSQEPSYEQYF.

The rearrangement joins TRBV7-9 to TRBJ2-1; D is unclear. The CDR3 is 11 residues long. Germline values: CDR1 SEHNR, CDR2 FQNEAQ (reference sequence). V was pared by 5 bases and J by 9 bases, with 8 bases between. CDR3 nucleotide sequence: TGTGCCAGCAGCCCGGCCCCTGAGCAGTTCTTC. It specifies CASSPAPEQFF.

This chain joins TRBV13 and TRBJ2-7, with 10 nucleotides matching TRBD1. The V segment lost 8 bases and the J segment 7 bases; nucleotides outside the gene matches: 11. The V gene's germline CDR1 is PRHDT and CDR2 FYEKMQ (reference sequence). CDR3 size: 14 residues. Here the CDR3 reads CASGKDRGQGEQYF. The CDR3 DNA follows: TGTGCCAGCGGCAAAGACAGGGGGCAGGGAGAGCAGTACTTC.

J is TRBJ2-2 and V is TRBV10-3; 10 bases fit TRBD1. Germline CDR1 is ENHRY and CDR2 is SYGVKD. The junction had 7 bases not matched to a gene; V was cut back by 9 bases and J by 6 bases. The CDR3 consists of 14 residues. CDR3 nucleotide sequence: TGTGCCATTGGGGGACAGGGGATCGCCGGGGAGCTGTTTTTT. Translated: CAIGGQGIAGELFF.

The chain employs TRBV18 and TRBJ2-1; 9 nucleotides line up with TRBD1. CDR1 and CDR2 (germline): KGHSH, LQKENI. There are 15 residues in the CDR3. V lost 1 base to trimming and J lost 8 bases; unmatched junction nucleotides: 6. In DNA form, the CDR3 reads TGTGCCAGCTCACCACGGGGGGACAGGGAGGATGAGCAGTTCTTC. This sequence encodes CASSPRGDREDEQFF.

The chain couples TRBV27 to TRBJ2-7, with D possibly TRBD2 on 5 matching bases. Trimming removed 7 bases from V and 1 base from J, with 11 bases in between. The germline CDR1 and CDR2 sequences are MNHEY and SMNVEV (reference sequence). The CDR3 consists of 13 residues. The CDR3 region is CASTPSLSYEQYF. The CDR3 DNA is TGTGCCAGCACCCCTAGCCTTTCCTACGAGCAGTACTTC.

The chain combines TRBV7-6 with TRBJ2-5, with 9 nucleotides matching TRBD1. There are 16 residues in the CDR3. After removal of 0 bases from V and 5 bases from J, the junction contained 7 bases not matched to a gene. Germline loops: CDR1 SGHVS, CDR2 FNYEAQ. CDR3: CASSLARTGGAETQYF. Here the CDR3 DNA reads TGTGCCAGCAGCTTAGCGCGAACAGGGGGCGCGGAGACCCAGTACTTC.

CDR3: CASSKPGLPRHEQYF. The CDR3 DNA reads TGTGCCAGCAGCAAACCGGGACTACCACGGCACGAGCAGTACTTC. The chain combines TRBV21-1 with TRBJ2-7; TRBD2, the table's D call, lacks a check against the DNA. TRBV21-1 has pseudogene status. The CDR3 is 15 amino acids.

The V and J genes are TRBV12-3 or TRBV12-4 and TRBJ2-1; no definite D call. This CDR3 spans 12 amino acids. V was shortened by 6 bases and J by 8 bases, with 11 bases between the two germline ends. CDR3 sequence reads: CASSRTRDEQFF. Written as DNA, the CDR3 is TGTGCCAGCAGCCGTACAAGGGATGAGCAGTTCTTC.

The chain couples TRBV12-3 or TRBV12-4 to TRBJ1-1; D perhaps matches TRBD1 (5 bases). CDR3 size: 11 residues. V was cut by 11 bases and J by 6 bases, with 13 bases left in between. CDR3 nucleotide sequence: TGTGCCTCTCTGGGGGGGGCTGAAGCTTTCTTT. Translating it yields CASLGGAEAFF.

This clonotype was counted only a few times. The chain is built from TRBV7-9 and TRBJ2-1; TRBD2 matches at 10 bases. V gave up 8 bases and J gave up 7 bases; unmatched junction bases: 8. Per the germline V gene, CDR1 is SEHNR and CDR2 is FQNEAQ (reference sequence). The CDR3 consists of 14 residues. CDR3 DNA: TGTGCCAGCTACCTAGCGGGAGTAGGAAATGAGCAGTTCTTC. This codes for CASYLAGVGNEQFF.

J is TRBJ2-1 and V is TRBV6-4, with 8 bases aligning to TRBD2. V was clipped by 4 bases and J by 6 bases; unmatched bases: 5. Germline values: CDR1 MRHNA, CDR2 SNTAGT. CDR3 size: 14 residues. CDR3: CASSAAGEGNEQFF. CDR3 in DNA: TGTGCCAGCAGTGCAGCGGGAGAGGGCAATGAGCAGTTCTTC.

The rearrangement uses TRBV3-1 and TRBJ1-5; possible D gene TRBD1, 6 bases. V lost 0 bases and J 4 bases, leaving 10 bases between the germline ends. This CDR3 is 15 amino acids long. Germline CDR1 reads LGHDT; CDR2 reads YNNKEL (reference sequence). Here the CDR3 DNA reads TGTGCCAGCAGCCAAGATCTGAGGGGGAATCAGCCCCAGCATTTT. It specifies CASSQDLRGNQPQHF. Full variable domain (outside the CDR3, taken from reference TRBV3-1 and TRBJ1-5): DTAVSQTPKYLVTQMGNDKSIKCEQNLGHDTMYWYKQDSKKFLKIMFSYNNKELIINETVPNRFSPKSPDKAHLNLHINSLELGDSAVYFCASSQDLRGNQPQHFGDGTRLSIL.

The rearrangement uses TRBV7-2 and TRBJ2-2, with D perhaps given as TRBD1 or TRBD2 (5 bases each). The germline V gene encodes CDR1 SGHTA and CDR2 FQGNSA. This CDR3 contains 12 residues. The germline V and J ends were trimmed by 9 bases and 5 bases, with 10 bases remaining between them. CDR3 nucleotides: TGTGCCAGACGGGGCAAAACCGGGGAGCTGTTTTTT. This translates into CARRGKTGELFF.

The chain combines TRBV14 with TRBJ2-7, with D possibly TRBD1 on 5 matching bases. Trimming shortened V by 0 bases and J by 3 bases, and 9 bases separated the two germline ends. Germline V gives CDR1 SGHDN, CDR2 FVKESK. This CDR3 is built from 14 residues. CDR3 sequence: CASSQDPTVYEQYF. CDR3 DNA sequence: TGTGCCAGCAGCCAAGATCCGACAGTCTACGAGCAGTACTTC.